The source of this TCR beta chain is a study of T cell clonality in common variable immunodeficiency (dated by TCRdb to between 2014 and 2016). Overall study outcomes, separate from this receptor: The authors noted that sequencing repertoires of T cell subpopulations would be needed to clarify what caused the increased clonality in CVID. Compared with healthy controls, CVID subjects showed increased TCRbeta clonality (t-test p = 0.018), a feature most characteristic of about a third of subjects. Differences among patients in the CVID cohort limited the correlations between repertoire features and clinical complications. Fewer deletions and N-nucleotide insertions were reportedly observed in CVID TCRbeta sequences, and highly modified clones with 13 or more V deletions were reportedly absent from CVID TCRbeta sequences. CVID subjects shared fewer TCRbeta clones with each other than healthy controls did (p < 0.0001). Although equal DNA input was used, an average of about 85,000 unique sequences per sample was obtained for controls, compared with approximately 30,000 for CVID samples.

Comment on this clone: The clone's antigen remains unknown. The read halts 3 residues ahead of the CDR3 end, with the missing end drawn from the germline J gene.

For sequencing input, CVID and control samples contributed equivalent amounts of genomic DNA. For every sample, a 60 bp segment covering the rearranged TCRbeta CDR3 region was amplified and then sequenced. The immunoSEQ assay, a bias-corrected multiplex PCR combined with high-throughput sequencing, was used to amplify TCRbeta. Per the original workflow: Each unique nucleotide sequence was treated as a clone and annotated with V, D and J genes, copy number and frequency. Sequences were labeled productive if in frame, and non-productive if out of frame or containing stop codons. As previously described, clonality was calculated on the basis of Shannon's entropy. The predicted amino acid sequences of productive clones were used to derive the mean CDR3 Kyte-Doolittle hydropathy. Scaled V gene usage was hierarchically clustered using Manhattan distance and complete linkage with the R hclust function. To assess clone sharing by CDR3 amino acid sequence, 12 repertoires per group were resampled over 100 rounds. The repertoires were searched for some 70 published EBV-specific TCRbeta sequences and some 250 published CMV-specific TCRbeta sequences. Analysis left out a couple of CVID samples that produced under 10,000 sequences, so 40 to 45 CVID repertoires remained. Held by TCRdb, this immuneACCESS table contains in-frame sequences only and omits some clones. Under half of the omission traces to an unresolved V gene where checked; the cause of the rest is unknown. V, J and clone size were drawn from that table, and D and trimming were deduced from the DNA. This sample contains more than 30,000 clones, none of which is a singleton. The leading ten clones occupy around 6.7% of the sample.

A distance of 13 bases separates the germline ends of V and J, which lose 6 bases and 2 bases respectively. Including cysteine and phenylalanine, the CDR3 has 14 amino acids. The CDR3 was read in part: 33 bases, with the frame set at base 1. Sequences MNHEY (CDR1) and SVGEGT (CDR2) are obtained from the germline V gene. Diagnosis of CVID followed standard criteria, namely serum IgG, IgA and/or IgM below the normal range together with specific antibody deficiency. There were around 46 subjects in the CVID group (around 15 female and approximately 30 male), ranging in age from about 8 to 64 years, with a mean age of around 40. Both CVID patients and healthy controls were predominantly of Caucasian heritage. At the time of study participation, every CVID subject had been on replacement immunoglobulin therapy for at least one year. When blood was collected, none of the CVID subjects were ill or on immunomodulatory or immunosuppressive medication. Heparinized peripheral whole blood samples of about 5 to 8.5 ml were collected from each donor. Genomic DNA from adults with common variable immune deficiency (CVID) and from healthy adult controls was used to sequence TCRbeta CDR3 repertoires. Diluted blood was density-centrifuged over Hypaque 1077 or Ficoll-Paque to isolate peripheral blood mononuclear cells. Genomic DNA was extracted from unsorted mononuclear cells by Qiagen column purification or by a centrifugation-based method.

Here the chain combines TRBV6-2 or TRBV6-3 and TRBJ2-5; a confident D gene designation cannot be given. The source material was peripheral blood mononuclear cells. The clonotype originates from a human donor with common variable immunodeficiency. CDR3 DNA (partial): TGTGCCAGCAGCCCCTTTGGGCGTCAAGAGACC. This yields the protein CASSPFGRQET. The CDR3 in full is CASSPFGRQETQYF.